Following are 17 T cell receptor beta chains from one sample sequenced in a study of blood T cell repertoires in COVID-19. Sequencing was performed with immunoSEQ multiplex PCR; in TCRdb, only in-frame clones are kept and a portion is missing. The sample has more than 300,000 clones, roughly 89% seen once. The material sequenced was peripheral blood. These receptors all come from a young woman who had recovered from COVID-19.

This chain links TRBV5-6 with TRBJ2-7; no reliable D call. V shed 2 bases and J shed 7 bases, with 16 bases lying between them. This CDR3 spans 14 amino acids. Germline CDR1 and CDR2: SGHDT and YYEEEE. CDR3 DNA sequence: TGTGCCAGCAGCTTAGGAGCGCACCTCTGGGAGCAGTACGTC. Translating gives CASSLGAHLWEQYV.

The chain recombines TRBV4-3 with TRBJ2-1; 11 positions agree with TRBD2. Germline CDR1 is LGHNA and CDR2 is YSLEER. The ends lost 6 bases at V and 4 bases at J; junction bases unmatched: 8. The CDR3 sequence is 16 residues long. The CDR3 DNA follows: TGCGCCAGCAGTCCAAGTAGCGGGAGGGAATACAATGAGCAGTTCTTC. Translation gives CASSPSSGREYNEQFF.

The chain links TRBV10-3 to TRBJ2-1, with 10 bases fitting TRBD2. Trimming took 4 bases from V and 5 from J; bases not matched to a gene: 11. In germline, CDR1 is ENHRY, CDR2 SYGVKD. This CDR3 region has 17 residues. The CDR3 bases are TGTGCCATCAGTGTTACTCGTAGCGGGAGGAACCACAATGAGCAGTTCTTC. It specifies CAISVTRSGRNHNEQFF.

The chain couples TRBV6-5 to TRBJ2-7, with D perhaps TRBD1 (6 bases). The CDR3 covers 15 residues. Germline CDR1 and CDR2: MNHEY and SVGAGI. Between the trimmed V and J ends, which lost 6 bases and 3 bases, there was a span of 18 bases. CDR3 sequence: CASRSGQTWIYEQYV. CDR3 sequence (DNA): TGTGCCAGCAGATCCGGACAGACGTGGATCTACGAGCAGTACGTC.

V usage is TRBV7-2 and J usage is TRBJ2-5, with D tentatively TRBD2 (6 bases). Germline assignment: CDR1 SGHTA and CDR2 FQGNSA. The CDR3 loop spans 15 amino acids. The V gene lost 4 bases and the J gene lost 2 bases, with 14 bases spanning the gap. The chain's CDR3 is CASSSGPGGQETQYF. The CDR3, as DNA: TGTGCCAGCAGCTCCGGACCCGGAGGGCAAGAGACCCAGTACTTC. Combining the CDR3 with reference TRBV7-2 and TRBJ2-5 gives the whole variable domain GAGVSQSPSNKVTEKGKDVELRCDPISGHTALYWYRQSLGQGLEFLIYFQGNSAPDKSGLPSDRFSAERTGGSVSTLTIQRTQQEDSAVYLCASSSGPGGQETQYFGPGTRLLVL.

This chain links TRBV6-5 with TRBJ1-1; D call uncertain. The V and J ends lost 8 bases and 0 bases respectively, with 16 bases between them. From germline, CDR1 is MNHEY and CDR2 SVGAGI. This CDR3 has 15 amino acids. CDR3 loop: CASQRAFLMNTEAFF. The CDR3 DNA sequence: TGTGCCAGCCAAAGAGCTTTTTTGATGAACACTGAAGCTTTCTTT.

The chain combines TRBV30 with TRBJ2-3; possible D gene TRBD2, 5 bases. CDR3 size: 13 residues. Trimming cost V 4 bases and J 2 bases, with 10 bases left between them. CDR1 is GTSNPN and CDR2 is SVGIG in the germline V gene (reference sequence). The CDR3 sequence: CAWTRGTTDTQYF. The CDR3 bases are TGTGCCTGGACCCGGGGAACCACAGATACGCAGTATTTT.

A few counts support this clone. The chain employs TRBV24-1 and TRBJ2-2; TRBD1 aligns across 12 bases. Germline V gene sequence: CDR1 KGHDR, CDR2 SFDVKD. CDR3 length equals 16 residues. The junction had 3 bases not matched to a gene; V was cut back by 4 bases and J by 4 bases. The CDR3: CATSEWDRGRTGELFF. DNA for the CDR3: TGTGCCACCAGTGAATGGGACAGGGGGCGCACCGGGGAGCTGTTTTTT.

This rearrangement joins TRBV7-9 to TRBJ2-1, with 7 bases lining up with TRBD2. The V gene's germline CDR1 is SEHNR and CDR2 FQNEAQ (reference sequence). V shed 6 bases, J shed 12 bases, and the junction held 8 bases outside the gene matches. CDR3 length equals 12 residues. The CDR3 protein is CASSTDGGRQFF. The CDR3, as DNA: TGTGCCAGCAGTACCGACGGGGGGAGGCAGTTCTTC.

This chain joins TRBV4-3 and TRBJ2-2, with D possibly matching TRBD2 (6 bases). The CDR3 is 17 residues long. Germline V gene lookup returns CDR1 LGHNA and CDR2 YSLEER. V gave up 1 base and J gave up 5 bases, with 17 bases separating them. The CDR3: CASSQGAFGSGTGELFF. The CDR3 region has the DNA TGCGCCAGCAGCCAAGGGGCTTTTGGTAGCGGTACCGGGGAGCTGTTTTTT.

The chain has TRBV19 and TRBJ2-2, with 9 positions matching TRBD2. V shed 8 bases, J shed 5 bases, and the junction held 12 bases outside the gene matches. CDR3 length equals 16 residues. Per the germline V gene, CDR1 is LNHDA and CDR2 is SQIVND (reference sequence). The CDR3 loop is CASAKYRTSETGELFF. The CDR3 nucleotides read TGTGCCAGTGCTAAGTACCGGACTAGCGAGACCGGGGAGCTGTTTTTT. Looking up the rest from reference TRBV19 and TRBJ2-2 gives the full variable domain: DGGITQSPKYLFRKEGQNVTLSCEQNLNHDAMYWYRQDPGQGLRLIYYSQIVNDFQKGDIAEGYSVSREKKESFPLTVTSAQKNPTAFYLCASAKYRTSETGELFFGEGSRLTVL.

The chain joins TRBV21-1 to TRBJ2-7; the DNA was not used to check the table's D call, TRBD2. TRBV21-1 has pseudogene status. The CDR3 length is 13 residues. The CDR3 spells CASTPTSDYEQYV. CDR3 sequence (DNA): TGTGCCAGCACCCCAACTAGTGACTACGAGCAGTACGTC.

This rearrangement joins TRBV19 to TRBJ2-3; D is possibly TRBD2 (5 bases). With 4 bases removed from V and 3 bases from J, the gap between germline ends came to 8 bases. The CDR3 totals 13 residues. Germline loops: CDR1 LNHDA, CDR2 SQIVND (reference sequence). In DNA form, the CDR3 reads TGTGCCAGTAGTACCCGAGGGACAGATACGCAGTATTTT. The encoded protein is CASSTRGTDTQYF.

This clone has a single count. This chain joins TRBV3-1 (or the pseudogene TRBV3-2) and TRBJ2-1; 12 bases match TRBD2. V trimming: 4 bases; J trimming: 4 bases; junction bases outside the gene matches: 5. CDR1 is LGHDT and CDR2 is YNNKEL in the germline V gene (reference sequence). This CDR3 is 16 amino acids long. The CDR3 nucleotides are TGTGCCAGCAGCCCTGGGACTAGCGGGCCTTACAATGAGCAGTTCTTC. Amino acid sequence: CASSPGTSGPYNEQFF.

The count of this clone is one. The CDR3 sequence: CASSPYRRRARYGYTF. The DNA for the CDR3 is TGTGCCAGCAGCCCATACCGTCGCAGGGCGCGCTATGGCTACACCTTC. This chain links TRBV3-1 (or the pseudogene TRBV3-2) with TRBJ1-2; a possible D gene is TRBD1 (5 bases). The CDR3 extends over 16 amino acids. Germline lookup yields CDR1 LGHDT and CDR2 YNNKEL (reference sequence). V lost 4 bases and J lost 4, with 19 bases in between.

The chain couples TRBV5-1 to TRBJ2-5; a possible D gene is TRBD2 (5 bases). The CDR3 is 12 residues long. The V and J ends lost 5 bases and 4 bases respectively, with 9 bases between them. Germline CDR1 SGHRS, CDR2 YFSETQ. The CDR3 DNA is TGCGCCAGCAGGGAGGACGGAGAGACCCAGTACTTC. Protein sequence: CASREDGETQYF.

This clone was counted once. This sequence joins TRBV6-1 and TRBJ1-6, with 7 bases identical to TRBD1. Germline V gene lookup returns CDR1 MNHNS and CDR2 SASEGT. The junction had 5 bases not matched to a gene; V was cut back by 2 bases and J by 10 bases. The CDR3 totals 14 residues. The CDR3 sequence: CASSENRGWSPLHF. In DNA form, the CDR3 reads TGTGCCAGCAGTGAAAACAGGGGCTGGTCACCCCTCCACTTT.